This T cell receptor beta chain was found in a study of blood T cell repertoires in COVID-19. Looking at the study overall: Whether acute or convalescent, the COVID-19 samples came from the United States, Italy and Spain. T cells, B-cell-depleted T cells, or PBMCs supplied cDNA or gDNA.

Per the original data handling: Reference gene primer amplification in the assay estimated nucleated cell counts. The method was immunoSEQ multiplex PCR; TCRdb's version includes in-frame clones alone and lacks a portion of them. The D gene and trimming were derived from the DNA, and the V and J assignments and clone size from that table. The sample lists about 29,000 clones, around 89% occurring once. Input material: peripheral blood. This TCR derives from a human donor in a cohort sampled during active COVID-19.

Here the CDR3 reads CASRDRGGNTIYF. The DNA of the CDR3 is TGTGCCAGCAGAGACAGGGGAGGAAACACCATATATTTT. The V and J genes are TRBV2 and TRBJ1-3; 8 bases align to TRBD1. Germline V gene sequence: CDR1 SNHLY, CDR2 FYNNEI. V shed 6 bases, J shed 4 bases, and the junction held 2 bases outside the gene matches. CDR3 length: 13 amino acids.